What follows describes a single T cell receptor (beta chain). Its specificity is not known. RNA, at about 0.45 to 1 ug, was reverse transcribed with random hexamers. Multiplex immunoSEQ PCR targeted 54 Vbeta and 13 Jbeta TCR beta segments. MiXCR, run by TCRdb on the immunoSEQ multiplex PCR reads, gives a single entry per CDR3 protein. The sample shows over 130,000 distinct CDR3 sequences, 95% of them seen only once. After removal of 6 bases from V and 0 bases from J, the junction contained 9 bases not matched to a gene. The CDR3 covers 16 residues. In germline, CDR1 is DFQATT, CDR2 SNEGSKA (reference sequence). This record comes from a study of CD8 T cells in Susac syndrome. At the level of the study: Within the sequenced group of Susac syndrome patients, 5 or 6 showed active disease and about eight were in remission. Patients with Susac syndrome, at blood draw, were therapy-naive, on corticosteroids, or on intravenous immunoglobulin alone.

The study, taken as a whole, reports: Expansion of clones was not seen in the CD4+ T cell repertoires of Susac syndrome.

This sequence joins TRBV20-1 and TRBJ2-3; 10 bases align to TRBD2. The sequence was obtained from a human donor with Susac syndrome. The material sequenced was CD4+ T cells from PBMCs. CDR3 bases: TGCAGTGCCTTCGGACTAGCGGTGACTAGCACAGATACGCAGTATTTT. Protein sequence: CSAFGLAVTSTDTQYF.